The clone carrying this TCR beta chain has just one count. This entry is derived from a study of T cell changes during pregnancy in multiple sclerosis. CDR1 and CDR2 from the germline V gene are LNHDA and SQIVND (reference sequence). The V gene lost 7 bases and the J gene lost 1 base, with 14 bases spanning the gap. This CDR3 has 15 residues. Measured with immunoSEQ multiplex PCR; TCRdb has only the in-frame clones, and not every one. The sample holds nearly 80,000 clones; around nine tenths are singletons and the top ten take approximately 0.2%. This chain links TRBV19 with TRBJ1-3, with D perhaps TRBD1 (5 bases). This receptor was identified in a female donor with multiple sclerosis, enrolled in a pregnancy study. The sample consisted of CD4+ T cells from peripheral blood mononuclear cells, taken before pregnancy. Written as DNA, the CDR3 is TGTGCCAGTACATCCGGGGGGTCGTCTGGAAACACCATATATTTT. Translating gives CASTSGGSSGNTIYF.